This section outlines one TCR beta chain sequence together with its context. The antigen is undetermined. Trimming cost V 8 bases and J 1 base; bases outside gene matches: 3. Germline CDR1 and CDR2: SNHLY and FYNNEI. The CDR3 is made up of 13 amino acids. Expressed TCRB transcripts got sequenced, as all isolated RNA was reverse transcribed. Method: immunoSEQ multiplex PCR; TCRdb's copy keeps in-frame clones and lacks some. The table lists around 97,000 clones, over 25% of them singletons, with more than 0.5% in the top ten. The sample originates from a study of beta chain features in type 1 diabetes. Study context: Cell yields, gender and age were similar in healthy donors and patients.

Notes on the study in general: Across patients, naive, central memory and Treg TCRB repertoires exhibited apparently greater similarity than was observed across healthy donors. All four CD4+ subsets from Type 1 diabetes patients carried moderately but significantly shorter TCRB CDR3s.

The sample comprised central memory CD4+ T cells from blood. The sequence was collected from a young woman with type 1 diabetes. The gene calls are TRBV2 and TRBJ2-3; 7 bases agree with TRBD2. The CDR3 region is CASGRERTDTQYF. The CDR3 region has the DNA TGTGCCAGCGGGAGGGAGCGCACAGATACGCAGTATTTT. The full variable domain, its missing parts supplied by reference TRBV2 and TRBJ2-3, is EPEVTQTPSHQVTQMGQEVILRCVPISNHLYFYWYRQILGQKVEFLVSFYNNEISEKSEIFDDQFSVERPDGSNFTLKIRSTKLEDSAMYFCASGRERTDTQYFGPGTRLTVL.